A selection of T cell receptor beta chains follows, all from one sample in a study of blood T cell repertoires in COVID-19. TCRdb's copy holds only in-frame clones and misses some; the assay was immunoSEQ multiplex PCR. The repertoire holds some 200,000 clones, with roughly nine tenths as singletons. The sequenced material came from peripheral blood. The receptors originated from a man between 65 and 85 years old with acute or convalescent COVID-19. The CDR3 runs from the conserved cysteine through the conserved F or W. Each record gives: clone size, J gene, V gene, D gene, CDR3 protein, CDR3 DNA. D genes are given only for firm matches. Part of the rows lack a size; the others show once, few, many or a class for expanded clones.

clone_size: few
j_call: TRBJ1-1
v_call: TRBV7-9
d_call: .
cdr3_aa: CASSPFSENTEAFF
cdr3_nt: TGTGCCAGCAGTCCGTTCTCAGAAAACACTGAAGCTTTCTTT

clone_size: few
j_call: TRBJ2-1
v_call: TRBV7-2
d_call: .
cdr3_aa: CASSLGLVNEQFF
cdr3_nt: TGTGCCAGCAGCTTAGGACTAGTGAATGAGCAGTTCTTC

clone_size: .
j_call: TRBJ2-1
v_call: TRBV27
d_call: TRBD2
cdr3_aa: CASSLGTRGNEQFF
cdr3_nt: TGTGCCAGCAGTTTAGGGACTAGGGGCAATGAGCAGTTCTTC

clone_size: once
j_call: TRBJ2-6
v_call: TRBV29-1
d_call: TRBD1
cdr3_aa: CSVELSGGRSGANVLTF
cdr3_nt: TGCAGCGTTGAACTGTCAGGGGGCCGCTCTGGGGCCAACGTCCTGACTTTC

clone_size: few
j_call: TRBJ2-1
v_call: TRBV11-3
d_call: TRBD1
cdr3_aa: CASSRSGTGSFNEQFF
cdr3_nt: TGTGCCAGCAGCCGTTCCGGGACAGGGTCTTTTAATGAGCAGTTCTTC

clone_size: once
j_call: TRBJ2-1
v_call: TRBV7-3
d_call: .
cdr3_aa: CASSLGTSLYNEQFF
cdr3_nt: TGTGCCAGCAGCCTAGGGACTTCCCTCTACAATGAGCAGTTCTTC

clone_size: .
j_call: TRBJ1-2
v_call: TRBV3-1/TRBV3-2
d_call: TRBD1
cdr3_aa: CASSHTQGPTGGYTF
cdr3_nt: TGTGCCAGCAGCCACACACAGGGGCCTACAGGTGGCTACACCTTC

clone_size: .
j_call: TRBJ1-4
v_call: TRBV7-2
d_call: TRBD1
cdr3_aa: CASSLGQGSEKLFF
cdr3_nt: TGTGCCAGCAGCCTCGGACAGGGGAGTGAAAAACTGTTTTTT

clone_size: .
j_call: TRBJ1-5
v_call: TRBV7-8
d_call: TRBD1
cdr3_aa: CASSPRTGTTLNQPQHF
cdr3_nt: TGTGCCAGCAGCCCCCGGACAGGGACGACGCTAAATCAGCCCCAGCATTTT

clone_size: .
j_call: TRBJ2-2
v_call: TRBV5-4
d_call: .
cdr3_aa: CASSFGGDTGELFF
cdr3_nt: TGTGCCAGCAGCTTCGGGGGAGACACCGGGGAGCTGTTTTTT

clone_size: once
j_call: TRBJ2-3
v_call: TRBV11-3
d_call: TRBD1
cdr3_aa: CASKQGHGTDTQYF
cdr3_nt: TGTGCCAGCAAACAGGGGCATGGCACAGATACGCAGTATTTT

clone_size: .
j_call: TRBJ2-1
v_call: TRBV5-1
d_call: TRBD2
cdr3_aa: CASSSLAGDYNEQFF
cdr3_nt: TGCGCCAGCAGCTCATTAGCGGGAGACTACAATGAGCAGTTCTTC

clone_size: once
j_call: TRBJ1-5
v_call: TRBV19
d_call: .
cdr3_aa: CASSMGHRNQPQHF
cdr3_nt: TGTGCCAGTAGTATGGGGCATCGCAATCAGCCCCAGCATTTT

clone_size: .
j_call: TRBJ2-7
v_call: TRBV20-1
d_call: TRBD1
cdr3_aa: CSARGQGGWYF
cdr3_nt: TGCAGTGCTAGAGGACAGGGGGGATGGTACTTC

clone_size: .
j_call: TRBJ1-1
v_call: TRBV5-5
d_call: .
cdr3_aa: CASSFSPGNTEAFF
cdr3_nt: TGTGCCAGCAGCTTTAGTCCAGGGAACACTGAAGCTTTCTTT

clone_size: .
j_call: TRBJ1-2
v_call: TRBV10-3
d_call: .
cdr3_aa: CAISESGGAGYGYTF
cdr3_nt: TGTGCCATCAGTGAGTCTGGGGGCGCAGGGTATGGCTACACCTTC

clone_size: .
j_call: TRBJ2-5
v_call: TRBV9
d_call: .
cdr3_aa: CASSVGGELAIETQYF
cdr3_nt: TGTGCCAGCAGCGTAGGGGGAGAACTAGCCATCGAGACCCAGTACTTC

clone_size: .
j_call: TRBJ2-2
v_call: TRBV5-4
d_call: .
cdr3_aa: CASSSVEGGYTGELFF
cdr3_nt: TGTGCCAGCAGCTCCGTGGAGGGAGGCTACACCGGGGAGCTGTTTTTT

clone_size: .
j_call: TRBJ1-2
v_call: TRBV30
d_call: .
cdr3_aa: CASPRGGGRGYTF
cdr3_nt: TGTGCCTCCCCCAGGGGCGGGGGGCGCGGCTACACCTTC

clone_size: .
j_call: TRBJ2-1
v_call: TRBV5-1
d_call: TRBD2
cdr3_aa: CASSLGPSGKNEQFF
cdr3_nt: TGCGCCAGCAGCTTGGGGCCTAGCGGGAAAAATGAGCAGTTCTTC

clone_size: .
j_call: TRBJ2-5
v_call: TRBV5-6
d_call: .
cdr3_aa: CASSFRAGTRQETQYF
cdr3_nt: TGTGCCAGCAGCTTTAGGGCAGGGACTCGACAAGAGACCCAGTACTTC

clone_size: once
j_call: TRBJ1-1
v_call: TRBV12-3/TRBV12-4
d_call: .
cdr3_aa: CASSLLQGEAFF
cdr3_nt: TGTGCCAGCAGTCTTCTCCAGGGTGAAGCTTTCTTT

clone_size: .
j_call: TRBJ2-3
v_call: TRBV28
d_call: TRBD2
cdr3_aa: CASSHGLAGVDTQYF
cdr3_nt: TGTGCCAGCAGCCACGGACTAGCGGGGGTAGATACGCAGTATTTT

clone_size: .
j_call: TRBJ2-2
v_call: TRBV5-4
d_call: .
cdr3_aa: CASSLRFETPNTGELFF
cdr3_nt: TGTGCCAGCAGCTTGAGATTCGAGACACCCAACACCGGGGAGCTGTTTTTT

clone_size: once
j_call: TRBJ2-1
v_call: TRBV18
d_call: .
cdr3_aa: CASSPPAGYEQFF
cdr3_nt: TGTGCCAGCTCACCACCGGCAGGCTATGAGCAGTTCTTC

clone_size: .
j_call: TRBJ1-2
v_call: TRBV19
d_call: .
cdr3_aa: CASSIVGGNYGYTF
cdr3_nt: TGTGCCAGTAGTATAGTTGGAGGGAACTATGGCTACACCTTC

clone_size: .
j_call: TRBJ2-7
v_call: TRBV23-1
d_call: TRBD1
cdr3_aa: CASSQSRRQGRNEQYF
cdr3_nt: TGCGCCAGCAGTCAATCCAGGCGACAGGGGAGGAACGAGCAGTACTTC

clone_size: once
j_call: TRBJ1-1
v_call: TRBV7-3
d_call: .
cdr3_aa: CASSFTFTEAFF
cdr3_nt: TGTGCCAGCAGCTTCACATTTACTGAAGCTTTCTTT

clone_size: .
j_call: TRBJ1-1
v_call: TRBV4-2
d_call: .
cdr3_aa: CASSQDSLGAMNTEAFF
cdr3_nt: TGTGCCAGCAGCCAAGATAGTTTAGGGGCGATGAACACTGAAGCTTTCTTT

clone_size: .
j_call: TRBJ1-5
v_call: TRBV21-1
d_call: .
cdr3_aa: CASSSGTGSFNQPQHF
cdr3_nt: TGTGCCAGCAGTTCCGGGACAGGCTCCTTCAATCAGCCCCAGCATTTT

clone_size: .
j_call: TRBJ2-2
v_call: TRBV7-6
d_call: TRBD1
cdr3_aa: CASRWTGSVSDTGELFF
cdr3_nt: TGTGCCAGCAGATGGACAGGGTCGGTGTCGGACACCGGGGAGCTGTTTTTT

clone_size: .
j_call: TRBJ2-1
v_call: TRBV28
d_call: TRBD2
cdr3_aa: CASSLRTSGIANNEQFF
cdr3_nt: TGTGCCAGCAGTTTAAGGACTAGCGGGATTGCGAACAATGAGCAGTTCTTC

clone_size: few
j_call: TRBJ1-1
v_call: TRBV24-1
d_call: TRBD1
cdr3_aa: CATSRGTEAFF
cdr3_nt: TGTGCCACCTCCAGGGGGACTGAAGCTTTCTTT

clone_size: .
j_call: TRBJ2-2
v_call: TRBV7-9
d_call: TRBD2
cdr3_aa: CASLASSGGPAGELFF
cdr3_nt: TGTGCCAGCCTAGCGAGTTCGGGAGGGCCCGCCGGGGAGCTGTTTTTT

clone_size: .
j_call: TRBJ1-1
v_call: TRBV5-4
d_call: TRBD1
cdr3_aa: CASSLEQGVGGDAFF
cdr3_nt: TGTGCCAGCAGCTTGGAACAGGGGGTTGGGGGGGATGCTTTCTTT

clone_size: few
j_call: TRBJ2-7
v_call: TRBV9
d_call: TRBD1
cdr3_aa: CASSPTGGEGEQYF
cdr3_nt: TGTGCCAGCAGCCCCACAGGGGGCGAGGGCGAGCAGTACTTC

clone_size: .
j_call: TRBJ2-2
v_call: TRBV5-4
d_call: .
cdr3_aa: CASSFFSGNTGELFF
cdr3_nt: TGTGCCAGCAGCTTTTTTAGCGGGAACACCGGGGAGCTGTTTTTT

clone_size: once
j_call: TRBJ2-7
v_call: TRBV7-9
d_call: TRBD1
cdr3_aa: CASSSGTASYEQYF
cdr3_nt: TGTGCCAGCAGCTCCGGGACAGCGTCCTACGAGCAGTACTTC

clone_size: .
j_call: TRBJ2-7
v_call: TRBV7-6
d_call: .
cdr3_aa: CASSLAVGANYEQYF
cdr3_nt: TGTGCCAGCAGCTTGGCGGTGGGGGCCAATTACGAGCAGTACTTC

clone_size: .
j_call: TRBJ2-2
v_call: TRBV11-3
d_call: .
cdr3_aa: CASSLGGTTGELFF
cdr3_nt: TGTGCCAGCAGCTTAGGCGGGACCACCGGGGAGCTGTTTTTT

clone_size: .
j_call: TRBJ1-3
v_call: TRBV5-1
d_call: .
cdr3_aa: CASSLGVIVSDTIYF
cdr3_nt: TGCGCCAGCAGCTTAGGGGTCATCGTAAGTGACACCATATATTTT

clone_size: .
j_call: TRBJ2-7
v_call: TRBV6-1
d_call: .
cdr3_aa: CASSERTAYEQYF
cdr3_nt: TGTGCCAGCAGTGAAAGAACAGCCTACGAGCAGTACTTC

clone_size: once
j_call: TRBJ2-6
v_call: TRBV28
d_call: .
cdr3_aa: CASKQGTSGANVLTF
cdr3_nt: TGTGCCAGCAAACAGGGAACGAGTGGGGCCAACGTCCTGACTTTC

clone_size: .
j_call: TRBJ1-1
v_call: TRBV3-1/TRBV3-2
d_call: .
cdr3_aa: CASRKVGDSNTEAFF
cdr3_nt: TGTGCCAGCAGAAAAGTAGGAGATAGCAACACTGAAGCTTTCTTT

clone_size: .
j_call: TRBJ2-7
v_call: TRBV6-5
d_call: .
cdr3_aa: CASSYSAAGAPYEQYF
cdr3_nt: TGTGCCAGCAGTTACTCAGCGGCAGGGGCCCCCTACGAGCAGTACTTC

clone_size: .
j_call: TRBJ2-7
v_call: TRBV6-5
d_call: TRBD2
cdr3_aa: CASSYRSSGNYEQYF
cdr3_nt: TGTGCCAGCAGTTACAGGTCTAGCGGGAACTACGAGCAGTACTTC